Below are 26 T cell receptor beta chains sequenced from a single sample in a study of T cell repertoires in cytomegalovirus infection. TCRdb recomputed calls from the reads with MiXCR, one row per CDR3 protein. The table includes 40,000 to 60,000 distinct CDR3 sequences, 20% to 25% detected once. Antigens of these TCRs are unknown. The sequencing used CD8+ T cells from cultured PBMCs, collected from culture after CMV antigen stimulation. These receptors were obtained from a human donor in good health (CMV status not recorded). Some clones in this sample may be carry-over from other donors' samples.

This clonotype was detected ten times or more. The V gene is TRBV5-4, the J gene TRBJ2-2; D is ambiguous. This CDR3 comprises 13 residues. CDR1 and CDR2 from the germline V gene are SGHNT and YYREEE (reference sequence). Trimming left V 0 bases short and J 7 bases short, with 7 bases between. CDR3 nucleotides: TGTGCCAGCAGCTTGGGGGGTGTCGGGGAGCTGTTTTTT. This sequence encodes CASSLGGVGELFF.

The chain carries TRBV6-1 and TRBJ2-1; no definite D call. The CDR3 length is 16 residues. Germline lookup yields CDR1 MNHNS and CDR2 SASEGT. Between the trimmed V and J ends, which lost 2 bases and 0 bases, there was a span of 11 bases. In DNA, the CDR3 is TGTGCCAGCAGTGAATGGTCGCAGCACTCCTACAATGAGCAGTTCTTC. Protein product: CASSEWSQHSYNEQFF.

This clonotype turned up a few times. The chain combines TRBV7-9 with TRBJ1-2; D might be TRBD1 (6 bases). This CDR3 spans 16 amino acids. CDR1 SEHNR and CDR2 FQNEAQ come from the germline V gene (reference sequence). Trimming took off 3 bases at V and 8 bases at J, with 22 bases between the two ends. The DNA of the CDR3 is TGTGCCAGCAGCTTCACCGGGACACGAGACCTATGGGGCTACACCTTC. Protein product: CASSFTGTRDLWGYTF.

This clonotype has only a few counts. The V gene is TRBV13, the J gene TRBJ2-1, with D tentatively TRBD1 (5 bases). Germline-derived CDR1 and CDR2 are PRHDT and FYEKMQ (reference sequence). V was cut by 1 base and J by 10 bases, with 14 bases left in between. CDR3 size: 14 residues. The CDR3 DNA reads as TGTGCCAGCAGCTTAGATAAAGGGGCAGGGGAGCAGTTCTTC. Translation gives CASSLDKGAGEQFF.

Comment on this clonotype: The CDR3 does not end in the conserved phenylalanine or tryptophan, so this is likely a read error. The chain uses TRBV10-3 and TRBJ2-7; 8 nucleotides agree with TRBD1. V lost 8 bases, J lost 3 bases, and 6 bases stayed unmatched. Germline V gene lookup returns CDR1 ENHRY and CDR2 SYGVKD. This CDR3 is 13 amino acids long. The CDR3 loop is CAIRTGSGYEQYL. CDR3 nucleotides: TGTGCCATCCGGACAGGGTCGGGCTACGAGCAGTACTTG.

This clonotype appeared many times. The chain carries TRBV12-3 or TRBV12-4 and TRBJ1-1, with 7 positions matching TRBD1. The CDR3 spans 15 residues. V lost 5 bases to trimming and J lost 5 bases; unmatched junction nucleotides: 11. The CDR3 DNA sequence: TGTGCCAGCAGTCAAAAAGACAGGGCAGGGACTGAAGCTTTCTTT. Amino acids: CASSQKDRAGTEAFF.

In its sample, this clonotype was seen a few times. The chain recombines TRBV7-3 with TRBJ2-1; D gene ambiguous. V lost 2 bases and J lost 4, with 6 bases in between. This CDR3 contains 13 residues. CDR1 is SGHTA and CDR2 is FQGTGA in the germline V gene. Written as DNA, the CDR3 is TGTGCCAGCAGCTTAGCACTTTACAATGAGCAGTTCTTC. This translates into CASSLALYNEQFF.

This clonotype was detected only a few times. CDR3 DNA sequence: TGTGCCAGCAGCAGGCGTGACAGGACGGATGAGCAGTTCTTC. Translating gives CASSRRDRTDEQFF. The chain has TRBV7-7 and TRBJ2-1, with D perhaps matching TRBD1 (6 bases). Germline V gene data show CDR1 as SSHAT and CDR2 as FNYEAQ (reference sequence). V lost 5 bases, J lost 8 bases, and 16 bases lay in between. CDR3 length: 14 residues.

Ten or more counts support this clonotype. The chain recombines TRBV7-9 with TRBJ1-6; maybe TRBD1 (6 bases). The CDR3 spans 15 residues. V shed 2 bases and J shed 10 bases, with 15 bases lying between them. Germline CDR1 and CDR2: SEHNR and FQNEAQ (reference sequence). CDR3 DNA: TGTGCCAGCAGCTTACACAACTGGGACACCTCACCCCTCCACTTT. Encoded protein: CASSLHNWDTSPLHF.

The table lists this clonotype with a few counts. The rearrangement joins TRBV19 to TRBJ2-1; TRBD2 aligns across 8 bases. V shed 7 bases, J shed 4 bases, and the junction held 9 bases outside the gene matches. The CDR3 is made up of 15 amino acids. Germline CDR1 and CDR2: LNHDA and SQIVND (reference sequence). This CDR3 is CASTSGGAQYNEQFF. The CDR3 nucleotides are TGTGCCAGTACCTCCGGGGGGGCTCAATACAATGAGCAGTTCTTC. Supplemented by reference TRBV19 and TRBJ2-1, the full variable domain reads DGGITQSPKYLFRKEGQNVTLSCEQNLNHDAMYWYRQDPGQGLRLIYYSQIVNDFQKGDIAEGYSVSREKKESFPLTVTSAQKNPTAFYLCASTSGGAQYNEQFFGPGTRLTVL.

CDR3 amino acids: CSVGVGESYEQYF. The CDR3 DNA sequence: TGCAGCGTTGGTGTCGGAGAAAGCTACGAGCAGTACTTC. This sequence joins TRBV29-1 and TRBJ2-7; the D is unclear. V shed 4 bases and J shed 3 bases, with 13 bases lying between them. The CDR3 totals 13 residues. Germline lookup yields CDR1 SQVTM and CDR2 ANQGSEA.

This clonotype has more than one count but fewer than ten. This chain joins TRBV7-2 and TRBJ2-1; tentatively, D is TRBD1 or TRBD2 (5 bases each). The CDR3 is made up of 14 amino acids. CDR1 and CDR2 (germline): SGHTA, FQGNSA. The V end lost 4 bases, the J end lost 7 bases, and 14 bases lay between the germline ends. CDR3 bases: TGTGCCAGCAGCTCGGATGGGGGTTGGAATGAGCAGTTCTTC. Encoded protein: CASSSDGGWNEQFF. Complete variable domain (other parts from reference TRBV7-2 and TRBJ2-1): GAGVSQSPSNKVTEKGKDVELRCDPISGHTALYWYRQSLGQGLEFLIYFQGNSAPDKSGLPSDRFSAERTGGSVSTLTIQRTQQEDSAVYLCASSSDGGWNEQFFGPGTRLTVL.

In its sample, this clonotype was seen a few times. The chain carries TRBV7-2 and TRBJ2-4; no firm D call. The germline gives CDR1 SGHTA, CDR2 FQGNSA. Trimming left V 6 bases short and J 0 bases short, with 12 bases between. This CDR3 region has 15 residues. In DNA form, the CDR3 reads TGTGCCAGCAGTCGCCTGCTGGGAGCCAAAAACATTCAGTACTTC. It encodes CASSRLLGAKNIQYF.

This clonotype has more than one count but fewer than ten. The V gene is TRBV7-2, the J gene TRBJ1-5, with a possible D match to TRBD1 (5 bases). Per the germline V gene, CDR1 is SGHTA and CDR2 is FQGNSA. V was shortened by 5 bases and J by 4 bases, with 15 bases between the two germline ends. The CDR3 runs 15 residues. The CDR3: CASSATDTPNQPQHF. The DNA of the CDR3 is TGTGCCAGCAGCGCGACGGACACCCCAAATCAGCCCCAGCATTTT.

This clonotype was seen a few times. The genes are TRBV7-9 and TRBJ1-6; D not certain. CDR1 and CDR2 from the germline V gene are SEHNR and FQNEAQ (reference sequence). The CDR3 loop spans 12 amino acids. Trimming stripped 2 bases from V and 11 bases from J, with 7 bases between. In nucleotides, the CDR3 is TGTGCCAGCAGCTTACTTCGGCCACCCCTCCACTTT. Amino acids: CASSLLRPPLHF.

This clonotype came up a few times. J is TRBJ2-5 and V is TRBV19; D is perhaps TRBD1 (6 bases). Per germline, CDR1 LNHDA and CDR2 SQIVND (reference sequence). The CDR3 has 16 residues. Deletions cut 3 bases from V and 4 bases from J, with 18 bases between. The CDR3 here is CASSMLGKGVTETQYF. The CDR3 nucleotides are TGTGCCAGTAGTATGTTGGGAAAGGGGGTAACAGAGACCCAGTACTTC.

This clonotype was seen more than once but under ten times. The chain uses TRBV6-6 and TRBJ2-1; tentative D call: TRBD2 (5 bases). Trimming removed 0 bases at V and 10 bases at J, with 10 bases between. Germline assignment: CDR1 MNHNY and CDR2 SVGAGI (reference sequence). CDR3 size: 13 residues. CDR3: CASSYSLGGEQFF. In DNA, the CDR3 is TGTGCCAGCAGTTACTCACTGGGCGGGGAGCAGTTCTTC.

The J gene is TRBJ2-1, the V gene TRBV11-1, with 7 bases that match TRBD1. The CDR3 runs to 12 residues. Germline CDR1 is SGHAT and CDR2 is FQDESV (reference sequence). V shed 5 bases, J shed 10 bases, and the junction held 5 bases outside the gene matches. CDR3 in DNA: TGTGCCAGCAGCCGTTACAGGGGCGAGCAGTTCTTC. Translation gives CASSRYRGEQFF.

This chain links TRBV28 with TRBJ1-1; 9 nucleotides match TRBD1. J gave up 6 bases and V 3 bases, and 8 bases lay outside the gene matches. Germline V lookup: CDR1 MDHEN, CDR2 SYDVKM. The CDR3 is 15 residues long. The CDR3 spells CASSLWDRDLSEAFF. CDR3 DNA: TGTGCCAGCAGTTTGTGGGACAGGGATTTGTCTGAAGCTTTCTTT. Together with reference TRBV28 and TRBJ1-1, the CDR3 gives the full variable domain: DVKVTQSSRYLVKRTGEKVFLECVQDMDHENMFWYRQDPGLGLRLIYFSYDVKMKEKGDIPEGYSVSREKKERFSLILESASTNQTSMYLCASSLWDRDLSEAFFGQGTRLTVV.

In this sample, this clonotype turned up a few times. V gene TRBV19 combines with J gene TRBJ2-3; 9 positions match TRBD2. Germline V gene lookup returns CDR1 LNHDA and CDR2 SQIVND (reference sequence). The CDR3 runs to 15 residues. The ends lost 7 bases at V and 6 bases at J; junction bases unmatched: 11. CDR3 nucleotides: TGTGCCAGTACCGAAAGCGGGAGGTGGCGGGATACGCAGTATTTT. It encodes CASTESGRWRDTQYF.

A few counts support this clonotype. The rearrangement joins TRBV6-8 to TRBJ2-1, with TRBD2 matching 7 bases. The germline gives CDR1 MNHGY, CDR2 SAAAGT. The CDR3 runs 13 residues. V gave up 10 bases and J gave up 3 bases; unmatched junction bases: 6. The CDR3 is CATRTRSYNEQFF. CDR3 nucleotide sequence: TGTGCCACCCGGACTAGGAGCTACAATGAGCAGTTCTTC.

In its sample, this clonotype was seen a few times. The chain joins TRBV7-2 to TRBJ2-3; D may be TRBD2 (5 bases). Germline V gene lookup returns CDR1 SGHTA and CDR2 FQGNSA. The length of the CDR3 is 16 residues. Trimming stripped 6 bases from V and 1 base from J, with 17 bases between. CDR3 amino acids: CASSGRSGRRTDTQYF. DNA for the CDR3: TGTGCCAGCAGTGGGAGATCGGGGAGACGCACAGATACGCAGTATTTT.

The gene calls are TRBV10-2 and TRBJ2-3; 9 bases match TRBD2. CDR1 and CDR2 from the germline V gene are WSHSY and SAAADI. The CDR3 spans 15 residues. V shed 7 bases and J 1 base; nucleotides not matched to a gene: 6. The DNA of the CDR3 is TGCGCCAGCAATAAAGTAGCGGGAGGCACAGATACGCAGTATTTT. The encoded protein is CASNKVAGGTDTQYF.

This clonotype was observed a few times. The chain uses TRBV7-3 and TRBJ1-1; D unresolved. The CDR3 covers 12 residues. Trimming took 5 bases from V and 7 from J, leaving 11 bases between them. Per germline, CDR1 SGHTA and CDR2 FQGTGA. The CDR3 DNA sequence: TGTGCCAGCAGCCCCGGGAGGTTTGAAGCTTTCTTT. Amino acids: CASSPGRFEAFF.

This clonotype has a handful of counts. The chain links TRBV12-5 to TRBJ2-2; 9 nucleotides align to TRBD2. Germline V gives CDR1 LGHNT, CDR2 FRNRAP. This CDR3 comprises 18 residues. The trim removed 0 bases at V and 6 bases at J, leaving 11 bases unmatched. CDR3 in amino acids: CASGLVQSGRMEPGELFF. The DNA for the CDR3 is TGTGCTAGTGGTTTGGTACAAAGCGGGAGGATGGAACCCGGGGAGCTGTTTTTT.

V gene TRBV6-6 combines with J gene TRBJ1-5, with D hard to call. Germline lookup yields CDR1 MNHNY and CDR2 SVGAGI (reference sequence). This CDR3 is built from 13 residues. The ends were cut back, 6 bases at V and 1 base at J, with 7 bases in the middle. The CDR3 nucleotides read TGTGCCAGCAGCCCCGGGAGCAATCAGCCCCAGCATTTT. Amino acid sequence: CASSPGSNQPQHF.